This TCR beta chain was retrieved from a study of T cell repertoires in cytomegalovirus infection. One entry per CDR3 protein, called by TCRdb with MiXCR from the reads. Seen here are 250,000 to 300,000 distinct CDR3 sequences, roughly 9.1% observed once, and the top ten hold less than 15%. This clonotype was recorded many times. The specimen was PBMCs. The sequence derives from a human donor in good health (CMV status not recorded). Some clones in this sample may be carry-over from other donors' samples.

The CDR3 loop reads CASSLVDNYEQYF. The CDR3 nucleotides read TGTGCCAGCAGCTTAGTTGACAACTACGAGCAGTACTTC. The V call is TRBV7-2, the J call TRBJ2-7, with D hard to call. Between the trimmed V and J ends, which lost 1 base and 3 bases, there was a span of 7 bases. CDR3 length: 13 residues. CDR1 is SGHTA, CDR2 FQGNSA, per germline.